This is a list of T cell receptor beta chains from one sample in a study of Graves' ophthalmopathy and Graves' hyperthyroidism. TCRdb re-analysed the multiplex PCR reads in MiXCR, keeping a single row per CDR3 protein. Here the sample spans roughly 600,000 distinct CDR3 sequences, less than 40% being singletons. What was sequenced was peripheral blood or thyroid tissue (not recorded which). Receptors originate from an adult man with Graves' hyperthyroidism. Both conserved end residues are part of each CDR3. Fields, in order: clone size, V gene, J gene, CDR3 protein. Rows may omit the clone size; those that give it use once, few, many or a size class.

.,TRBV5-1,TRBJ1-1,CASSSLLDTEAFF
many,TRBV20-1,TRBJ2-7,CSARANRYYEQYF
few,TRBV7-9,TRBJ2-1,CASSLMWPEGNEQFF
many,TRBV11-2,TRBJ2-7,CASSLGRVVGYEQYF
.,TRBV3-1,TRBJ1-2,CASSPSLNRNYGYTF
many,TRBV5-6,TRBJ1-2,CASSSGMRGQGPSNYGYTF
many,TRBV20-1,TRBJ1-2,CSARKDRVEDYGYTF
.,TRBV2,TRBJ2-7,CASKGGGNTQYF
.,TRBV7-9,TRBJ2-2,CASSWDSGELFF
.,TRBV27,TRBJ1-5,CASSTYRGVGAQHF
many,TRBV6-5,TRBJ1-2,CASRRQGMDYGYTF
.,TRBV18,TRBJ1-5,CASSRDRGGEPQHF
many,TRBV29-1,TRBJ1-3,CSVVKVSGNTVYF